This T cell receptor beta chain stems from a study of shared clonotypes between healthy human individuals. The CDR3 consists of 16 residues. V dropped 1 base and J dropped 9 bases, with 21 bases sitting between them. CDR1 and CDR2 (germline): SGHVS, FNYEAQ. CD45RO-negative CD8 cells positively selected for CCR7 made up the naive population, which excluded terminally differentiated effector memory CD45RA+ cells. Assay: immunoSEQ multiplex PCR; the TCRdb copy retains only in-frame clones and omits some. Among 550,000 to 650,000 clones listed, around 96% were seen once. V gene TRBV7-6 combines with J gene TRBJ2-5, with D uncertain. The receptor comes from a woman aged 25 to 39 in good health. The source material was naive CD8+ T cells sorted from blood. The CDR3 loop is CASSLDSPPAFVSQYF. The DNA for the CDR3 is TGTGCCAGCAGCTTAGACAGCCCCCCGGCCTTCGTGTCCCAGTACTTC.